This TCR beta chain was obtained from a study of blood T cell repertoires in COVID-19. Across the whole study: In each case, the material was cDNA or gDNA derived from T cells, B-cell-depleted T cells, or PBMCs.

Profiled with immunoSEQ multiplex PCR; TCRdb holds only in-frame clones, not every one. The profile shows a few hundred thousand clones, 80% to 90% of them singletons. With V trimmed by 3 bases and J by 1 base, 7 bases remained unmatched. The germline CDR1 and CDR2 sequences are SGHVS and FNYEAQ. The CDR3 is 16 residues long. Study members were between roughly 18 and 89 years old and lived in 20 to 30 US regions. The sequencing sample was made of PBMCs or T cells enriched from blood (not recorded which). The receptor was derived from a woman aged 40-49 years with acute COVID-19. The chain has TRBV7-6 and TRBJ1-1; 8 positions agree with TRBD1. DNA of the CDR3: TGTGCCAGCAGCTTGGGTAACAGGGGGACGAACACTGAAGCTTTCTTT. Protein product: CASSLGNRGTNTEAFF.